The 17 T cell receptor beta chains in this list originate from one sample, sequenced in a study of blood T cells in healthy people across ages. Combining a sample-barcoded 5' primer with a J-beta primer mix, a second PCR ran for roughly 7 to 11 cycles. One entry per CDR3 protein, called by TCRdb with MiXCR from the 5' RACE reads. The table has 500,000 to 600,000 distinct CDR3 sequences, approximately 30% seen once; the top ten hold less than 20%. Input material: blood. All receptors derive from a woman in her 70s in good health.

This clonotype was recorded a few times. The chain employs TRBV2 and TRBJ1-2; D is unresolved. The CDR3 loop spans 13 amino acids. V gave up 6 bases and J gave up 1 base, with 9 bases separating them. From germline, CDR1 is SNHLY and CDR2 FYNNEI. CDR3 sequence (DNA): TGTGCCAGCAGGCAAGGACTTAACTATGGCTACACCTTC. Its translation is CASRQGLNYGYTF.

This clonotype came up once. The chain is built from TRBV11-2 and TRBJ2-5, with 8 positions matching TRBD2. The length of the CDR3 is 15 residues. Per the germline V gene, CDR1 is SGHAT and CDR2 is FQNNGV. The V gene end was trimmed by 3 bases and the J gene end by 5 bases; junction bases not matched to a gene: 8. The chain's CDR3 is CASSFPGTRSETQYF. The DNA for the CDR3 is TGTGCCAGCAGCTTCCCCGGGACTAGATCCGAGACCCAGTACTTC.

This rearrangement joins TRBV7-8 to TRBJ2-1; 12 bases align to TRBD2. The length of the CDR3 is 17 residues. The trim removed 1 base at V and 6 bases at J, leaving 7 bases unmatched. Germline CDR1 and CDR2: SGHVS and FQNEAQ. In DNA form, the CDR3 reads TGTGCCAGCAGCTTAGGGTTCCTAGCGGGGGGGCGCAATGAGCAGTTCTTC. As protein: CASSLGFLAGGRNEQFF.

In its sample, this clonotype was seen a few times. V and J are TRBV25-1 and TRBJ1-2; TRBD1 aligns across 8 bases. The CDR3 runs 14 residues. The germline V gene has CDR1 MGHDK and CDR2 SYGVNS. Trimming took 4 bases from V and 5 from J; bases not matched to a gene: 6. CDR3 amino acids: CASSARDRPYGYTF. The CDR3 DNA follows: TGTGCCAGCAGTGCTCGGGACAGGCCTTATGGCTACACCTTC.

The chain carries TRBV18 and TRBJ2-7; 9 bases align to TRBD1. CDR1 is KGHSH and CDR2 is LQKENI in the germline V gene. The CDR3 is 16 residues long. J lost 2 bases, V lost 3 bases, and 8 bases had no gene match. CDR3: CASSPSWGQGAYEQYF. DNA for the CDR3: TGTGCCAGCTCACCGTCGTGGGGACAGGGTGCCTACGAGCAGTACTTC. The full variable domain, with the rest looked up from reference TRBV18 and TRBJ2-7, is NAGVMQNPRHLVRRRGQEARLRCSPMKGHSHVYWYRQLPEEGLKFMVYLQKENIIDESGMPKERFSAEFPKEGPSILRIQQVVRGDSAAYFCASSPSWGQGAYEQYFGPGTRLTVT.

Many counts were recorded for this clonotype. The chain recombines TRBV5-1 with TRBJ2-5; D tentatively reads TRBD1 or TRBD2 (5 bases each). Per the germline V gene, CDR1 is SGHRS and CDR2 is YFSETQ. The CDR3 loop spans 17 amino acids. V lost 8 bases to trimming and J lost 3 bases, with 26 bases between them. CDR3 protein: CASQPGPLGGWKETQYF. The DNA of the CDR3 is TGCGCCAGTCAACCGGGACCCCTCGGCGGGTGGAAAGAGACCCAGTACTTC. The full variable domain, its missing parts supplied by reference TRBV5-1 and TRBJ2-5, is KAGVTQTPRYLIKTRGQQVTLSCSPISGHRSVSWYQQTPGQGLQFLFEYFSETQRNKGNFPGRFSGRQFSNSRSEMNVSTLELGDSALYLCASQPGPLGGWKETQYFGPGTRLLVL.

The V call is TRBV7-2, the J call TRBJ2-7, with D perhaps matching TRBD1 (5 bases). Trimming shortened V by 0 bases and J by 9 bases, and 12 bases separated the two germline ends. The CDR3 extends over 13 amino acids. Looked up from germline, CDR1 is SGHTA and CDR2 is FQGNSA. The CDR3 sequence: CASSLADDRMQYF. The CDR3 DNA is TGTGCCAGCAGCTTAGCCGACGACAGAATGCAGTACTTC.

This clonotype was picked up a small number of times. The genes are TRBV24-1 and TRBJ2-2; a possible D gene is TRBD2 (6 bases). Germline CDR1 KGHDR, CDR2 SFDVKD. V lost 10 bases to trimming and J lost 6 bases, with 14 bases between them. This CDR3 contains 13 residues. The CDR3 loop is CATAETGAGELFF. CDR3 nucleotide sequence: TGTGCCACTGCAGAGACGGGGGCCGGGGAGCTGTTTTTT.

V usage is TRBV12-3 or TRBV12-4 and J usage is TRBJ2-5; TRBD2 aligns across 7 bases. TRBJ2-1 explains the end of the DNA better; the J call may be wrong. The CDR3 is made up of 12 amino acids. The CDR3 region is CASSLNGGMQFF. CDR3 sequence (DNA): TGTGCCAGCAGCTTAAACGGGGGGATGCAGTTCTTC.

In its sample, this clonotype was seen a few times. The junction and the germline gene differ at one end; a read error may be behind it. The V and J genes are TRBV24-1 and TRBJ2-3; possible D gene TRBD1, 6 bases. The CDR3 is 16 residues long. Germline V gene data show CDR1 as KGHDR and CDR2 as SFDVKD. The CDR3: CVTSDPTGRGTDTQYF. CDR3 DNA sequence: TGTGTCACCAGTGACCCGACAGGAAGAGGGACAGATACGCAGTATTTT.

The V call is TRBV7-2, the J call TRBJ1-2; tentative D call: TRBD1 (6 bases). Trimming stripped 5 bases from V and 2 bases from J, with 15 bases between. The V gene's germline CDR1 is SGHTA and CDR2 FQGNSA. This CDR3 spans 15 amino acids. The CDR3 nucleotides are TGTGCCAGCAGCCTATCAACCGGACAGAACTATGGCTACACCTTC. This translates into CASSLSTGQNYGYTF. The variable domain in full, completed from reference TRBV7-2 and TRBJ1-2, reads GAGVSQSPSNKVTEKGKDVELRCDPISGHTALYWYRQSLGQGLEFLIYFQGNSAPDKSGLPSDRFSAERTGGSVSTLTIQRTQQEDSAVYLCASSLSTGQNYGYTFGSGTRLTVV.

V is TRBV4-3 and J is TRBJ2-7; 7 positions agree with TRBD2. Germline assignment: CDR1 LGHNA and CDR2 YSLEER. CDR3 length: 17 residues. The ends lost 2 bases at V and 3 bases at J; junction bases unmatched: 13. CDR3 amino acids: CASSQIATGTTFYEQYF. CDR3 in DNA: TGCGCCAGCAGCCAAATCGCGACCGGGACTACTTTCTACGAGCAGTACTTC.

The rearrangement joins TRBV20-1 to TRBJ2-5, with D perhaps TRBD1 (10 bases). The end of the DNA is better explained by TRBJ2-1, so the J call may be wrong. CDR3 length equals 17 residues. Germline V gives CDR1 DFQATT, CDR2 SNEGSKA (reference sequence). The CDR3 region is CSARATTGGASSGAQFF. CDR3 in DNA: TGCAGTGCTAGAGCGACGACAGGGGGCGCTTCTAGCGGGGCCCAGTTCTTC.

This clonotype appeared a few times. The chain joins TRBV5-4 to TRBJ1-3; no firm D call. The V and J ends lost 0 bases and 0 bases respectively, with 7 bases between them. The CDR3 is 15 amino acids. CDR1 and CDR2 (germline): SGHNT, YYREEE (reference sequence). The CDR3 here is CASSLGGYSGNTIYF. In nucleotides, the CDR3 is TGTGCCAGCAGCTTGGGAGGCTACTCTGGAAACACCATATATTTT. Full variable domain (remainder filled in from reference TRBV5-4 and TRBJ1-3): ETGVTQSPTHLIKTRGQQVTLRCSSQSGHNTVSWYQQALGQGPQFIFQYYREEENGRGNFPPRFSGLQFPNYSSELNVNALELDDSALYLCASSLGGYSGNTIYFGEGSWLTVV.

As regards this clonotype: One base away lies a much larger clone, so this may be a sequencing read error. The genes are TRBV4-3 and TRBJ2-6, with D perhaps being TRBD1 or TRBD2 (5 bases each). Germline CDR1 is LGHNA and CDR2 is YSLEER. The CDR3 totals 13 residues. The CDR3 DNA follows: TGCGCCAGCAGCCAATCCGGGGCCTACGTCCTGACTTTC. It is translated as CASSQSGAYVLTF.

The chain carries TRBV7-9 and TRBJ2-7; tentatively, D is TRBD2 (7 bases). Germline CDR1 SEHNR, CDR2 FQNEAQ (reference sequence). The length of the CDR3 is 15 residues. V lost 3 bases and J 4 bases, leaving 16 bases between the germline ends. The CDR3 DNA follows: TGTGCCAGCAGCTTGGGCAACGGGGGGCTTTACGAGCAGTACTTC. This sequence encodes CASSLGNGGLYEQYF. Using reference TRBV7-9 and TRBJ2-7 for the parts outside the CDR3, the full variable domain is DTGVSQNPRHKITKRGQNVTFRCDPISEHNRLYWYRQTLGQGPEFLTYFQNEAQLEKSRLLSDRFSAERPKGSFSTLEIQRTEQGDSAMYLCASSLGNGGLYEQYFGPGTRLTVT.

This clonotype occurred a few times. The CDR3 loop is CASSQAGDSNQPQHF. For the CDR3, the DNA is TGCGCCAGCAGCCAGGCGGGGGATAGCAATCAGCCCCAGCATTTT. The chain is built from TRBV5-1 and TRBJ1-5, with a weak D call TRBD1 (5 bases). The V end lost 4 bases, the J end lost 0 bases, and 11 bases lay between the germline ends. Germline V gene data show CDR1 as SGHRS and CDR2 as YFSETQ. The CDR3 contains 15 residues.